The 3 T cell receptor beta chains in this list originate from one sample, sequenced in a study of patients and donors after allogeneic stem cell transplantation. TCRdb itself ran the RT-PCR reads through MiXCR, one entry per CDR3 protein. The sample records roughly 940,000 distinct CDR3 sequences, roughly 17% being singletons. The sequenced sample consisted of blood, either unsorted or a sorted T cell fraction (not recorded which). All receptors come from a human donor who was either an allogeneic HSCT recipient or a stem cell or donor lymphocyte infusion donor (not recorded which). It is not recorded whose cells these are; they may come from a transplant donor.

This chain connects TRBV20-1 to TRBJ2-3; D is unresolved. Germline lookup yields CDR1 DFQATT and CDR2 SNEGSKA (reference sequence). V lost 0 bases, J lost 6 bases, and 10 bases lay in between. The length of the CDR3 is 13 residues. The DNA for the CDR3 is TGCAGTGCTAGAGATAGGCATATGGATACGCAGTATTTT. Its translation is CSARDRHMDTQYF.

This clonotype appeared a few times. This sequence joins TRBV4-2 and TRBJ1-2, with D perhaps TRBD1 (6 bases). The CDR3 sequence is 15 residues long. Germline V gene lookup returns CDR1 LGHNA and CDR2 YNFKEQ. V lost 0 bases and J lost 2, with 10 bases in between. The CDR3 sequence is CASSQEGRGNYGYTF. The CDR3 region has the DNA TGTGCCAGCAGCCAAGAAGGCAGGGGCAACTATGGCTACACCTTC.

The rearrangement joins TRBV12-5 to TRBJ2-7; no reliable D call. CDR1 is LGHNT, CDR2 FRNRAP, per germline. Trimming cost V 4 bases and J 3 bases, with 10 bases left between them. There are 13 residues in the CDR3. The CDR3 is CASGSFRFYEQYF. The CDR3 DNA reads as TGTGCTAGTGGTTCCTTCCGATTCTACGAGCAGTACTTC.